This T cell receptor beta chain comes out of a study of OX40 agonist ivuxolimab in advanced cancers. Produced via immunoSEQ multiplex PCR; TCRdb's table is partial and in-frame only. Of 35,000 to 45,000 clones listed, about 86% are singletons. The clonotype comes from an adult with an advanced solid tumor such as melanoma, head and neck, liver or kidney cancer. This material consisted of CD4+ or CD8+ T cells sorted from blood, taken in a trial of the OX40 agonist ivuxolimab.

The CDR3: CASSLEGLFGEKETQYF. DNA for the CDR3: TGCGCCAGCAGCTTGGAGGGATTATTTGGGGAGAAAGAGACCCAGTACTTC. The chain combines TRBV5-1 with TRBJ2-5; perhaps TRBD2 as D (5 bases). Trimming took off 0 bases at V and 3 bases at J, with 18 bases between the two ends. There are 17 residues in the CDR3. Per the germline V gene, CDR1 is SGHRS and CDR2 is YFSETQ.